What follows describes a single T cell receptor (beta chain). Its antigen remains unidentified. The source of the sample is a study of CD8+ T cells in alopecia areata. Looking at the study overall: Treatment of the treated patients consisted of oral tofacitinib, 5 to 10 mg twice daily. A 6-month period off drug followed tofacitinib, which lasted 6 to 18 months.

Regarding the study as a whole: The study found higher clonality in lesional than normal scalp, especially in alopecia totalis/universalis.

The length of the CDR3 is 12 residues. Germline lookup yields CDR1 GTSNPN and CDR2 SVGIG (reference sequence). The ends were cut back, 4 bases at V and 2 bases at J, with 8 bases in the middle. Sorting separated CD4+ and CD8+ T cells out of PBMCs. The sequencing template was cDNA reverse transcribed from extracted RNA. Method: immunoSEQ multiplex PCR; TCRdb's copy keeps in-frame clones and lacks some. This sample yields hundreds of thousands of clones, of which about 60% are seen a single time; over 0.4% belongs to the top ten. Sequencing used CD4+ T cells sorted from blood, obtained at week 0. This chain uses TRBV30 with TRBJ2-5, with D unresolved. This clonotype was sampled from a human donor with alopecia areata. CDR3: CAWNELQETQYF. CDR3 sequence (DNA): TGTGCCTGGAATGAACTTCAAGAGACCCAGTACTTC.